The sample holds many counts of the clone carrying this T cell receptor beta chain. The source of the sample is a study of T cell clones after liver transplantation. Across the whole study: Three of eight recipients were HCV-positive; others had non-autoimmune, non-viral indications.

Produced via immunoSEQ multiplex PCR; TCRdb's table is partial and in-frame only. The sample carries about 99,000 clones, 75% to 85% recorded once. The material sequenced was CD4+ T cells from blood, taken before liver transplant. The source is a human donor who received a liver transplant.

CDR3: CASSSDRAYEQYF. CDR3 in DNA: TGTGCCAGTAGCTCGGACAGAGCCTACGAGCAGTACTTC. The chain has TRBV19 and TRBJ2-7; D possibly corresponds to TRBD1 (6 bases). The CDR3 sequence is 13 residues long. The V end lost 6 bases, the J end lost 2 bases, and 11 bases lay between the germline ends. The germline gives CDR1 LNHDA, CDR2 SQIVND (reference sequence).